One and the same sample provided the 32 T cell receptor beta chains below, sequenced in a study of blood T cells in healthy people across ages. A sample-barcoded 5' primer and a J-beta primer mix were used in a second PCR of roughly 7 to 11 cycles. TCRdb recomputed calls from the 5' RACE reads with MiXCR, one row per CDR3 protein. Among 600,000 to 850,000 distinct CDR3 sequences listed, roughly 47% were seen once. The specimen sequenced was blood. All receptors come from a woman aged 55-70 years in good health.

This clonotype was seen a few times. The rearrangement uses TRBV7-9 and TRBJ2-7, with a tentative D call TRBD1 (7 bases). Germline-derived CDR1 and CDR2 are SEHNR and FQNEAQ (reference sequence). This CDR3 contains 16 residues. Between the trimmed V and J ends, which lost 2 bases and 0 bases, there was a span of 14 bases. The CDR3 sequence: CASSLPRQGGSYEQYF. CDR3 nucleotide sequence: TGTGCCAGCAGCTTACCAAGACAGGGAGGCTCCTACGAGCAGTACTTC.

In DNA, the CDR3 is TGTGCCAGCAGCTTAGGTCGGCTAGCGGGGGGTAAAGATACGCAGTATTTT. Its translation is CASSLGRLAGGKDTQYF. The V call is TRBV7-6, the J call TRBJ2-3; 11 nucleotides line up with TRBD2. The CDR3 contains 17 residues. V lost 1 base and J lost 5; bases outside the gene matches: 8. The germline V gene encodes CDR1 SGHVS and CDR2 FNYEAQ.

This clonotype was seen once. The CDR3 DNA reads TGTGCCAGCAGCTCCGGGCACGTCGAGACCCAGTACTTC. Protein sequence: CASSSGHVETQYF. The rearrangement uses TRBV7-9 and TRBJ2-5; no clear D gene. Germline CDR1 SEHNR, CDR2 FQNEAQ (reference sequence). V gave up 4 bases and J gave up 5 bases, with 11 bases separating them. The CDR3 runs to 13 residues.

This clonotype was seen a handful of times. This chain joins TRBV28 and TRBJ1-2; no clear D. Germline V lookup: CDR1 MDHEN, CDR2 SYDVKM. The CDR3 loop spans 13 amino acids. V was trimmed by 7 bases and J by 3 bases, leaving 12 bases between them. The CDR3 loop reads CASMALQDYGYTF. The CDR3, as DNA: TGTGCCAGCATGGCCCTTCAGGACTATGGCTACACCTTC.

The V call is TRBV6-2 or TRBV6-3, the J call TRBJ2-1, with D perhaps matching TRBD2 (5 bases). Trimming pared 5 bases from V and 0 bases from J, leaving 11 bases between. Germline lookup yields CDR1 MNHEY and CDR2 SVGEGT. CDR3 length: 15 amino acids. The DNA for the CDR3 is TGTGCCAGCAGTAGGACTGTGAGCTCCTACAATGAGCAGTTCTTC. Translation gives CASSRTVSSYNEQFF.

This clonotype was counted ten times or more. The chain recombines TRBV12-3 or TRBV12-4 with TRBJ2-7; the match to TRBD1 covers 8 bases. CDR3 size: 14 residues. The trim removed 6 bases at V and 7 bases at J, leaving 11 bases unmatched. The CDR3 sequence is CASSAGQGHGEQYF. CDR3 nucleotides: TGTGCCAGCAGCGCTGGACAGGGCCATGGAGAGCAGTACTTC.

The CDR3 protein is CSVVAGATDTQYF. Written as DNA, the CDR3 is TGCAGCGTCGTAGCGGGGGCCACAGATACGCAGTATTTT. V usage is TRBV29-1 and J usage is TRBJ2-3; 9 bases align to TRBD2. The CDR3 loop spans 13 amino acids. The germline CDR1 and CDR2 sequences are SQVTM and ANQGSEA. The V segment lost 6 bases and the J segment 2 bases; nucleotides outside the gene matches: 3.

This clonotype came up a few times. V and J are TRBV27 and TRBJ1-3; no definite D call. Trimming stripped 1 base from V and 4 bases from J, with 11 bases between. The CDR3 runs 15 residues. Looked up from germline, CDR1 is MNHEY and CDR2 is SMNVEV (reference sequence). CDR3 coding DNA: TGTGCCAGCAGTTTATATGGGATCTCAGGAAACACCATATATTTT. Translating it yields CASSLYGISGNTIYF.

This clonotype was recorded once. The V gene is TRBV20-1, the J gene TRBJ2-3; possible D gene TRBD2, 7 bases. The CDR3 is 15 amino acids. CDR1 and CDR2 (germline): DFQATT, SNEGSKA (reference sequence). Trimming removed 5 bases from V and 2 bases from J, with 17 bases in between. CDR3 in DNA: TGCAGTGCTCAGGAGCTCCGGGGGGCCACAGATACGCAGTATTTT. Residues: CSAQELRGATDTQYF.

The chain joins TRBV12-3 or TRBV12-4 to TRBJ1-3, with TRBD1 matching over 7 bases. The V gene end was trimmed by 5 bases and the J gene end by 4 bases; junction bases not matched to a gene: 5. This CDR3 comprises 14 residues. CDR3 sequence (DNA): TGTGCCAGCAGTCAGGGGGTTGAGGGAAACACCATATATTTT. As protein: CASSQGVEGNTIYF.

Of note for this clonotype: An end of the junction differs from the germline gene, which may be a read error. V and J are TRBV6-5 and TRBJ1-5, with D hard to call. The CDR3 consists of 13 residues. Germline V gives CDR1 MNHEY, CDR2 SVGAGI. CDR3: CTSSNTFNQPQHF. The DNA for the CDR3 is TGTACCAGCAGCAACACGTTCAATCAGCCCCAGCATTTT.

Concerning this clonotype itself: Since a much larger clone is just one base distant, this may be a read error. CDR3 protein: CSSSFQGFAYNEQYF. The CDR3 coding sequence is TGTTCCAGCAGTTTTCAGGGGTTTGCCTACAATGAGCAGTACTTC. The chain links TRBV28 to TRBJ2-1; D is perhaps TRBD1 (6 bases). The closer fit of TRBJ2-7 to the DNA end suggests the J call may be wrong. Per germline, CDR1 MDHEN and CDR2 SYDVKM. The CDR3 covers 15 residues.

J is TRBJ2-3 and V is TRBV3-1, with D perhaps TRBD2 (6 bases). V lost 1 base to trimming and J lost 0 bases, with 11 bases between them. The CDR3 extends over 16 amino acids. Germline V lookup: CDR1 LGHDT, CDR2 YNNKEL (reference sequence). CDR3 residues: CASSQVSGLSTDTQYF. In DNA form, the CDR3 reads TGTGCCAGCAGCCAAGTCAGCGGGCTTAGCACAGATACGCAGTATTTT.

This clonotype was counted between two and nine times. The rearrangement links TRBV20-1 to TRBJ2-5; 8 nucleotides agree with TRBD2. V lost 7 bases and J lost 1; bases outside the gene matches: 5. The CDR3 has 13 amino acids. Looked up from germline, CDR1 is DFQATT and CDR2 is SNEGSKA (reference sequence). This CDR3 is CSGASGLQETQYF. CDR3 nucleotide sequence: TGCAGTGGGGCTAGCGGGCTCCAAGAGACCCAGTACTTC.

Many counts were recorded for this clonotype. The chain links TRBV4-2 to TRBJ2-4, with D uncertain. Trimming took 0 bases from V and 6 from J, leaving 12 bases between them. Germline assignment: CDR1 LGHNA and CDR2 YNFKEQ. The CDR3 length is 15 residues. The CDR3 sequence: CASSQDWVAPNIQYF. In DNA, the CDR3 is TGTGCCAGCAGCCAAGATTGGGTAGCCCCAAACATTCAGTACTTC.

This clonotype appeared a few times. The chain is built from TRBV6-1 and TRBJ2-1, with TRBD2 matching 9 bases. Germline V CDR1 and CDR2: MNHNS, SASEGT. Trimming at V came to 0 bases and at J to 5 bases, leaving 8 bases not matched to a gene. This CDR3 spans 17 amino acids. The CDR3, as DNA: TGTGCCAGCAGTGAAGCGCTAGCCGCGGGAGGGAACAATGAGCAGTTCTTC. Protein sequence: CASSEALAAGGNNEQFF.

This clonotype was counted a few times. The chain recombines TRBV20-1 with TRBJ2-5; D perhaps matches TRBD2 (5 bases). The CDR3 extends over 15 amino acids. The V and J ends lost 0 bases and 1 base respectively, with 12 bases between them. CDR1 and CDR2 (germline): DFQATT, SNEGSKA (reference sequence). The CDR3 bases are TGCAGTGCTAGAGAGGTCCTAGGACTCCAAGAGACCCAGTACTTC. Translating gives CSAREVLGLQETQYF.

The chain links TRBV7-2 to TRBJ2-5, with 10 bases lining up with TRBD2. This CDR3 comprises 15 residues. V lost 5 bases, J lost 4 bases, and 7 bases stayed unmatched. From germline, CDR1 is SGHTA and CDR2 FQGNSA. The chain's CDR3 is CASSQLAGVGETQYF. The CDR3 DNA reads TGTGCCAGCAGCCAGCTAGCGGGAGTAGGAGAGACCCAGTACTTC.

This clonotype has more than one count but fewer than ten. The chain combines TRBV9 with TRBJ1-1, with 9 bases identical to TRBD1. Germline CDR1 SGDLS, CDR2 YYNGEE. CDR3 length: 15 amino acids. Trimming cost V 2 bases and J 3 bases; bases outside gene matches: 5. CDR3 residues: CASSVDRGEYTEAFF. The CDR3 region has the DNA TGTGCCAGCAGCGTGGACAGGGGAGAATACACTGAAGCTTTCTTT.

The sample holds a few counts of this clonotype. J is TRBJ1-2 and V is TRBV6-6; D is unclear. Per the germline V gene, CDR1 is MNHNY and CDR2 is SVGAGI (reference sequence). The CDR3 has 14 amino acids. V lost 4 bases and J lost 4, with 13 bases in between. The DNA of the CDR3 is TGTGCCAGCAGTTCACGGGCACAGACCTATGGCTACACCTTC. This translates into CASSSRAQTYGYTF.

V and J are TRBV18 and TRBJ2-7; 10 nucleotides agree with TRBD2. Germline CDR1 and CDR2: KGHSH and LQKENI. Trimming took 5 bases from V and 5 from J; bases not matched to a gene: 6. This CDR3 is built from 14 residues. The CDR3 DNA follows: TGTGCCAGCTCATTTCTAGCGGGAGCGGACGAGCAGTACTTC. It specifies CASSFLAGADEQYF.

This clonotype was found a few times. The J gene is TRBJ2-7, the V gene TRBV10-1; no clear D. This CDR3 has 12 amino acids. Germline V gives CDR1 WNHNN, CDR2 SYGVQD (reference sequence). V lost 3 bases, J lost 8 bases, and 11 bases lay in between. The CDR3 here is CASSDHQLKQYF. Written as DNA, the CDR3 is TGCGCCAGCAGTGATCACCAGTTGAAGCAGTACTTC.

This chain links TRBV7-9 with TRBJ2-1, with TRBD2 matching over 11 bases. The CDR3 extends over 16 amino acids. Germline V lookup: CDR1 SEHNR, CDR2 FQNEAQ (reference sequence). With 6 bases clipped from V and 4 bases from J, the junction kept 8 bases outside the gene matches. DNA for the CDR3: TGTGCCAGCAGGGTACCTAGCGGGGGGCAATACAATGAGCAGTTCTTC. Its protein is CASRVPSGGQYNEQFF.

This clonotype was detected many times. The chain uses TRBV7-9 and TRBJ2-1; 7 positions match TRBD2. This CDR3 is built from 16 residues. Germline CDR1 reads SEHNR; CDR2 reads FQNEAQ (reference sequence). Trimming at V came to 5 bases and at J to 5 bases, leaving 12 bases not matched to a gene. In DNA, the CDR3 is TGTGCCAGCAGCAAATACCTCGGGACTATCAACAATGAGCAGTTCTTC. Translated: CASSKYLGTINNEQFF.

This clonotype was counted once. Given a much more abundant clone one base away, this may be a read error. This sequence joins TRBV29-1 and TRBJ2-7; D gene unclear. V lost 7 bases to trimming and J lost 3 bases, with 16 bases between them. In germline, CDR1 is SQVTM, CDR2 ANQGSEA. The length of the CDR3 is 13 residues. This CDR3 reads CSAWRHCLYEQYF. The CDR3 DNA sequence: TGCAGCGCGTGGAGACACTGCCTCTACGAGCAGTACTTC.

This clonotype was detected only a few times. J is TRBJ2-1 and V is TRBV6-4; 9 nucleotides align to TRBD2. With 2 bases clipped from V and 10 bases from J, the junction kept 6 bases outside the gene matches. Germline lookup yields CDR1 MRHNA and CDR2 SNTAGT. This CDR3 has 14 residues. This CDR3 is CASSDGGRALEQFF. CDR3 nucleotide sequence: TGTGCCAGCAGTGACGGCGGGAGGGCCCTCGAGCAGTTCTTC.

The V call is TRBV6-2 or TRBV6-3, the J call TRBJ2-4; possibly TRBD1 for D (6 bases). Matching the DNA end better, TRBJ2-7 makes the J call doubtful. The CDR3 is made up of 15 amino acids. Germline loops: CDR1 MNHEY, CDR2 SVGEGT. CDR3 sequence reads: CASSYGQSLVDEQYF. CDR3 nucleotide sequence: TGTGCCAGCAGTTACGGACAGAGTTTGGTGGACGAGCAGTACTTC.

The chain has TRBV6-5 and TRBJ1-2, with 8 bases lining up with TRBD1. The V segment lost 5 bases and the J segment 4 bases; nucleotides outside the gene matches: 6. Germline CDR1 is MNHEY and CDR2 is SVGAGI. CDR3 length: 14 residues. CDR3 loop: CASSDTGGGYGYTF. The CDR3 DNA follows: TGTGCCAGCAGTGACACAGGGGGTGGCTATGGCTACACCTTC.

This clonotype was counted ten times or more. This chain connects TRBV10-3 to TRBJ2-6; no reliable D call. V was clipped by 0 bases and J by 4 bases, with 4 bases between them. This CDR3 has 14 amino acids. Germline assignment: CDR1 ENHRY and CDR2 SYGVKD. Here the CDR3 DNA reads TGTGCCATCAGTGAGTCGCACGGGGCCAACGTCCTGACTTTC. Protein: CAISESHGANVLTF.

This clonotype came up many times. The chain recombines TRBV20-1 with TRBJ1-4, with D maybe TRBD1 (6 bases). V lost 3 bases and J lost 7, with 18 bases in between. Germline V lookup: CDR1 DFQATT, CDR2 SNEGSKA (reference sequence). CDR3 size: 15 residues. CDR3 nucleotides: TGCAGTGCTAGTCCCGAGTCCCAGGGGAGTGAAAAACTGTTTTTT. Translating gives CSASPESQGSEKLFF.

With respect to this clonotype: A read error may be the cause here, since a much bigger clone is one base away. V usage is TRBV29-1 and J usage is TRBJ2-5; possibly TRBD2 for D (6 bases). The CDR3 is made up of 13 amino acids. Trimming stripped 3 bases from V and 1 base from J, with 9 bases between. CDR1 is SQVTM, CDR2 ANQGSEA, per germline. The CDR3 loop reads CSVEGGIQETQYF. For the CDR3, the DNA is TGCAGCGTTGAGGGCGGGATCCAAGAGACCCAGTACTTC.

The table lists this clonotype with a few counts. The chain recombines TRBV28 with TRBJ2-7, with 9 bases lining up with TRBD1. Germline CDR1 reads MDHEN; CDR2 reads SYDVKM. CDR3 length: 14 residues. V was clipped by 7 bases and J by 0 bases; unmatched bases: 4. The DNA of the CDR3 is TGTGCCAGCACGGGACAGGGTGACTCCTACGAGCAGTACTTC. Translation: CASTGQGDSYEQYF.